A single sample gave rise to the 29 T cell receptor beta chains below, sequenced in a study of spatial heterogeneity in lung cancer. Time point described: sample taken at primary tumor resection. Whole RNA obtained from tumor, nontumor lung or frozen PBMC underwent sequencing without sorting. TCRdb passed the 5' RACE reads through MiXCR, listing each CDR3 protein once. The repertoire has about 11,000 distinct CDR3 sequences, around 6.6% of them found once; the top ten carry over 25%. The specimen comprised PBMCs, sampled at surgery. These receptors were obtained from a male donor with early-stage non-small cell lung cancer.

This clonotype was detected many times. Since the library was made to target alpha chains, this beta chain is a stray read and its abundance is not meaningful. The J gene is TRBJ2-1, the V gene TRBV7-2, with TRBD1 matching 7 bases. The CDR3 sequence is 14 residues long. Trimming removed 5 bases from V and 3 bases from J; junction bases left unmatched: 4. Germline CDR1 SGHTA, CDR2 FQGNSA. CDR3: CASSPTGFYNEQFF. CDR3 coding DNA: TGTGCCAGCAGCCCGACAGGGTTCTACAATGAGCAGTTCTTC.

This clonotype is labeled as medium-sized (0.01 to 0.1%). Little can be read into the size of this beta chain, an off-target read in a library designed for alpha chains. This rearrangement joins TRBV7-2 to TRBJ2-3; tentatively, D is TRBD1 (6 bases). Trimming left V 5 bases short and J 11 bases short, with 17 bases between. The germline CDR1 and CDR2 sequences are SGHTA and FQGNSA. This CDR3 has 13 amino acids. The CDR3 sequence is CASSTGQFVRQYF. The CDR3 nucleotides read TGTGCCAGCAGCACAGGACAGTTTGTTAGGCAGTATTTT. The whole variable domain, remainder taken from reference TRBV7-2 and TRBJ2-3, is GAGVSQSPSNKVTEKGKDVELRCDPISGHTALYWYRQSLGQGLEFLIYFQGNSAPDKSGLPSDRFSAERTGGSVSTLTIQRTQQEDSAVYLCASSTGQFVRQYFGPGTRLTVL.

By proportion, this clonotype is medium-sized (0.01 to 0.1%). This beta chain slipped into a library made for alpha chains as a stray read, so its size is not meaningful. CDR3 residues: CASSLDVLAGADTQYF. CDR3 DNA sequence: TGTGCCAGCAGCTTAGACGTCCTAGCGGGAGCAGATACGCAGTATTTT. This chain uses TRBV7-6 with TRBJ2-3, with 10 bases aligning to TRBD2. V was pared by 1 base and J by 4 bases, with 5 bases of the junction left unmatched. The CDR3 has 16 residues. Germline values: CDR1 SGHVS, CDR2 FNYEAQ.

In its sample, this clonotype was seen many times. As an off-target read in a library built for alpha chains, this beta chain has a frequency of little significance. The J gene is TRBJ2-3, the V gene TRBV7-9; D not resolved. The CDR3 is 11 residues long. The germline V and J ends were trimmed by 5 bases and 5 bases, with 5 bases remaining between them. CDR1 is SEHNR, CDR2 FQNEAQ, per germline (reference sequence). The CDR3 is CASSRLDTQYF. CDR3 sequence (DNA): TGTGCCAGCAGCCGACTAGATACGCAGTATTTT.

A few counts support this clonotype. The library was prepared for alpha chains; this beta chain is a stray read, so its frequency means little. The rearrangement uses TRBV12-3 or TRBV12-4 and TRBJ2-5; tentative D call: TRBD2 (5 bases). This CDR3 contains 13 residues. The V gene lost 6 bases and the J gene lost 1 base, with 9 bases spanning the gap. The CDR3 protein is CASRLGRQETQYF. DNA of the CDR3: TGTGCCAGCAGACTAGGACGCCAAGAGACCCAGTACTTC.

This clonotype came up many times. Found in a library prepared for alpha chains, this beta chain is an off-target read, and its abundance has little meaning. The V gene is TRBV12-3 or TRBV12-4, the J gene TRBJ1-1; 7 bases are shared with TRBD1. V trimming: 5 bases; J trimming: 8 bases; junction bases outside the gene matches: 14. The CDR3 extends over 15 amino acids. This chain's CDR3 is CASSPRSRGQIEAFF. CDR3 bases: TGTGCCAGCAGTCCTCGTAGTAGGGGACAGATCGAAGCTTTCTTT.

This clonotype was detected only a few times. Since it is a stray read in a library aimed at alpha chains, this beta chain has a size that is not meaningful. The rearrangement uses TRBV7-2 and TRBJ2-7, with 12 bases lining up with TRBD2. Germline V gene lookup returns CDR1 SGHTA and CDR2 FQGNSA. CDR3 length: 15 residues. After removal of 5 bases from V and 5 bases from J, the junction contained 7 bases not matched to a gene. CDR3 nucleotides: TGTGCCAGCAGCAGAGGACTAGCGGGAACCCACGAGCAGTACTTC. Amino acid sequence: CASSRGLAGTHEQYF.

This clonotype has a count of ten or more. Since it is a stray read in a library aimed at alpha chains, this beta chain has a size that is not meaningful. The chain carries TRBV10-3 and TRBJ1-1, with unresolved D. Germline CDR1 and CDR2: ENHRY and SYGVKD. CDR3 size: 13 residues. Trimming removed 2 bases at V and 8 bases at J, with 12 bases between. The CDR3 sequence is CAISEPGGQEAFF. CDR3 nucleotides: TGTGCCATCAGTGAGCCGGGAGGCCAAGAAGCTTTCTTT.

This clonotype came up a few times. This beta chain came through as a stray read in a library set up for alpha chains, and its size says little. The chain uses TRBV28 and TRBJ2-2; 8 bases fit TRBD2. V lost 8 bases, J lost 5 bases, and 7 bases stayed unmatched. The CDR3 consists of 14 residues. Germline loops: CDR1 MDHEN, CDR2 SYDVKM. In nucleotides, the CDR3 is TGTGCCAGCCTGGGACTAGGGTCTACCGGGGAGCTGTTTTTT. This codes for CASLGLGSTGELFF.

This clonotype has ten or more counts. The library was prepared for alpha chains; this beta chain is a stray read, so its frequency means little. The chain has TRBV2 and TRBJ2-7, with TRBD2 as a possible D gene (5 bases). In germline, CDR1 is SNHLY, CDR2 FYNNEI. Trimming took off 4 bases at V and 6 bases at J, with 7 bases between the two ends. The CDR3 consists of 11 residues. The CDR3 sequence is CASSVRGEQYF. The CDR3 region has the DNA TGTGCCAGCAGTGTCCGGGGCGAGCAGTACTTC.

This clonotype was observed a few times. This beta chain came through as a stray read in a library set up for alpha chains, and its size says little. V gene TRBV29-1 combines with J gene TRBJ2-5, with a tentative D call TRBD2 (5 bases). There are 15 residues in the CDR3. CDR1 and CDR2 from the germline V gene are SQVTM and ANQGSEA. Trimming stripped 1 base from V and 1 base from J, with 13 bases between. The CDR3 sequence is CSVEGGRGFQETQYF. CDR3 sequence (DNA): TGCAGCGTTGAAGGGGGTCGAGGGTTCCAAGAGACCCAGTACTTC.

This clonotype rates as medium-sized. This beta chain lies outside the target of a library built for alpha chains; its clone size means little. The chain has TRBV28 and TRBJ2-3; D is unresolved. V was cut by 10 bases and J by 4 bases, with 18 bases left in between. Germline loops: CDR1 MDHEN, CDR2 SYDVKM. The CDR3 is made up of 14 amino acids. Here the CDR3 reads CATSRASRPDTQYF. Here the CDR3 DNA reads TGTGCCACCTCAAGGGCTAGTCGCCCAGATACGCAGTATTTT.

Regarding this clonotype: This beta chain is a stray sequence in a library constructed for alpha chains; its clone size is not meaningful. The rearrangement uses TRBV7-2 and TRBJ2-1, with D perhaps TRBD1 (6 bases). This CDR3 is 16 amino acids long. The V and J ends lost 1 base and 4 bases respectively, with 14 bases between them. Looked up from germline, CDR1 is SGHTA and CDR2 is FQGNSA. The CDR3 DNA is TGTGCCAGCAGCTTAGTCCCCAGGGGCGGGTACAATGAGCAGTTCTTC. Amino acid sequence: CASSLVPRGGYNEQFF. The full variable domain, rest sourced from reference TRBV7-2 and TRBJ2-1, is GAGVSQSPSNKVTEKGKDVELRCDPISGHTALYWYRQSLGQGLEFLIYFQGNSAPDKSGLPSDRFSAERTGGSVSTLTIQRTQQEDSAVYLCASSLVPRGGYNEQFFGPGTRLTVL.

This clonotype is termed medium-sized. A library prepared for alpha chains yielded this beta chain as an off-target read; its size is of little meaning. The rearrangement links TRBV4-3 to TRBJ2-3; D might be TRBD1 or TRBD2, each matching 5 bases. The CDR3 extends over 16 amino acids. The V end was cut by 0 bases, the J end by 3 bases, with 13 bases between. Per the germline V gene, CDR1 is LGHNA and CDR2 is YSLEER. CDR3: CASSQDRGEATDTQYF. For the CDR3, the DNA is TGCGCCAGCAGCCAAGATAGGGGAGAGGCTACAGATACGCAGTATTTT.

To note about this clonotype: Found in a library prepared for alpha chains, this beta chain is an off-target read, and its abundance has little meaning. The chain employs TRBV7-2 and TRBJ1-1; D might be TRBD1 (5 bases). Germline V gene lookup returns CDR1 SGHTA and CDR2 FQGNSA. CDR3 length: 15 amino acids. Trimming stripped 1 base from V and 5 bases from J, with 14 bases between. CDR3 coding DNA: TGTGCCAGCAGCTTAGGCAGGGTGACTATGACTGAAGCTTTCTTT. Its translation is CASSLGRVTMTEAFF. The whole variable domain, remainder taken from reference TRBV7-2 and TRBJ1-1, is GAGVSQSPSNKVTEKGKDVELRCDPISGHTALYWYRQSLGQGLEFLIYFQGNSAPDKSGLPSDRFSAERTGGSVSTLTIQRTQQEDSAVYLCASSLGRVTMTEAFFGQGTRLTVV.

This clonotype was detected ten times or more. This beta chain came through as a stray read in a library set up for alpha chains, and its size says little. The V call is TRBV5-1, the J call TRBJ2-1; 11 nucleotides match TRBD2. J gave up 8 bases and V 2 bases, and 9 bases lay outside the gene matches. CDR3 length equals 16 residues. Germline CDR1 reads SGHRS; CDR2 reads YFSETQ. The CDR3 spells CASSFTTSGVTDEQFF. The CDR3 DNA sequence: TGCGCCAGCAGCTTCACGACTAGCGGGGTGACAGATGAGCAGTTCTTC.

Comment on this clonotype: This beta chain represents an off-target read in a library built for alpha chains; its size is of limited meaning. The rearrangement links TRBV27 to TRBJ2-7, with 12 bases that match TRBD2. The junction had 3 bases not matched to a gene; V was cut back by 6 bases and J by 0 bases. The CDR3 runs 15 residues. Germline CDR1 is MNHEY and CDR2 is SMNVEV (reference sequence). CDR3 nucleotides: TGTGCCAGCAGCAGACTAGCGGGAGACTCCTACGAGCAGTACTTC. Translation gives CASSRLAGDSYEQYF.

This clonotype has at least ten counts. This beta chain came through as a stray read in a library set up for alpha chains, and its size says little. CDR3 region: CASSVWGTANEKLFF. CDR3 DNA: TGTGCCAGCAGCGTATGGGGGACAGCTAATGAAAAACTGTTTTTT. The genes are TRBV9 and TRBJ1-4; 7 positions agree with TRBD1. Germline CDR1 SGDLS, CDR2 YYNGEE. This CDR3 region has 15 residues. Trimming removed 1 base from V and 3 bases from J; junction bases left unmatched: 3.

This clonotype showed up many times. This beta chain appears as a stray read in a library generated for alpha chains; its size is not informative. The V call is TRBV11-1, the J call TRBJ2-7; TRBD2 might be the D (6 bases). The germline V gene encodes CDR1 SGHAT and CDR2 FQDESV (reference sequence). The CDR3 totals 11 residues. Trimming removed 10 bases at V and 3 bases at J, with 10 bases between. The CDR3 DNA reads TGTGCCACTTCGGAGGGCTACGAGCAGTACTTC. This codes for CATSEGYEQYF.

Many counts were recorded for this clonotype. This beta chain is an unintended read in a library built for alpha chains; its size means little. This chain uses TRBV18 with TRBJ1-5; no reliable D call. This CDR3 is 13 amino acids long. The germline CDR1 and CDR2 sequences are KGHSH and LQKENI. Trimming shortened V by 6 bases and J by 5 bases, and 11 bases separated the two germline ends. In DNA form, the CDR3 reads TGTGCCAGCTCCCCTGACGGGGATCAGCCCCAGCATTTT. Its protein is CASSPDGDQPQHF. Drawing the rest from reference TRBV18 and TRBJ1-5, the complete variable domain is NAGVMQNPRHLVRRRGQEARLRCSPMKGHSHVYWYRQLPEEGLKFMVYLQKENIIDESGMPKERFSAEFPKEGPSILRIQQVVRGDSAAYFCASSPDGDQPQHFGDGTRLSIL.

This clonotype occurred many times. Because this beta chain is a stray read in a library intended to capture alpha chains, its abundance should not be given much weight. The rearrangement links TRBV7-2 to TRBJ2-3, with a possible D match to TRBD2 (5 bases). CDR1 is SGHTA and CDR2 is FQGNSA in the germline V gene. The CDR3 loop spans 15 amino acids. The V end lost 3 bases, the J end lost 6 bases, and 16 bases lay between the germline ends. The DNA of the CDR3 is TGTGCCAGCAGCTTTGGCGGGCCGAACAAGGATACGCAGTATTTT. This gives the protein CASSFGGPNKDTQYF.

As concerns this clonotype: The library was prepared for alpha chains; this beta chain is a stray read, so its frequency means little. This rearrangement joins TRBV19 to TRBJ2-3; D not certain. The CDR3 has 12 residues. V shed 5 bases and J shed 9 bases, with 12 bases lying between them. Germline CDR1 and CDR2: LNHDA and SQIVND (reference sequence). This CDR3 is CASSAARHTQYF. In nucleotides, the CDR3 is TGTGCCAGTAGTGCCGCTAGACACACGCAGTATTTT.

This clonotype is labeled as medium-sized. This beta chain appears as a stray read in a library generated for alpha chains; its size is not informative. This chain uses TRBV27 with TRBJ2-5; possible D gene TRBD2, 6 bases. The CDR3 is 15 amino acids. V was cut by 6 bases and J by 0 bases, with 14 bases left in between. Germline CDR1 reads MNHEY; CDR2 reads SMNVEV (reference sequence). The CDR3 DNA follows: TGTGCCAGCAGCCCCCTGGGGGAGGACCAAGAGACCCAGTACTTC. Translated: CASSPLGEDQETQYF.

This clonotype was seen only a few times. This beta chain is off target for a library built for alpha chains, so its abundance means little. The rearrangement uses TRBV6-2 or TRBV6-3 and TRBJ1-2, with TRBD1 matching over 7 bases. Germline CDR1 and CDR2: MNHEY and SVGEGT. After removal of 4 bases from V and 8 bases from J, the junction contained 7 bases not matched to a gene. The CDR3 spans 13 residues. CDR3 sequence: CASSSPQGRGYTF. The CDR3, as DNA: TGTGCCAGCAGTTCACCACAGGGGAGAGGCTACACCTTC.

Many counts were recorded for this clonotype. This beta chain appears as a stray read in a library generated for alpha chains; its size is not informative. The J gene is TRBJ2-2, the V gene TRBV29-1, with D possibly matching TRBD1 (8 bases). V lost 4 bases to trimming and J lost 5 bases, with 17 bases between them. CDR3 length: 15 amino acids. In germline, CDR1 is SQVTM, CDR2 ANQGSEA. Written as DNA, the CDR3 is TGCAGCGTTGGCTACAGGGGGGGAATAACCGGGGAGCTGTTTTTT. Translated: CSVGYRGGITGELFF.

This clonotype was picked up a small number of times. This beta chain is a stray read from a library made for alpha chains; its abundance is not meaningful. This chain links TRBV7-9 with TRBJ1-1, with TRBD1 identical over 8 bases. The V and J ends lost 1 base and 5 bases, in that order; junction bases with no gene match: 12. The germline V gene encodes CDR1 SEHNR and CDR2 FQNEAQ (reference sequence). The CDR3 contains 17 residues. CDR3 bases: TGTGCCAGCAGCTTAGTGGGACAGGTTGGAGATCGGACTGAAGCTTTCTTT. Translated: CASSLVGQVGDRTEAFF.

Of note for this clonotype: Within a library made for alpha chains, this beta chain is off target, and its count is uninformative. The chain has TRBV24-1 and TRBJ2-2; D not certain. The CDR3 consists of 16 residues. The V end was cut by 4 bases, the J end by 1 base, with 12 bases between. The germline gives CDR1 KGHDR, CDR2 SFDVKD. CDR3 nucleotide sequence: TGTGCCACCAGTGACGGCGTTCCGATGAACACCGGGGAGCTGTTTTTT. This gives the protein CATSDGVPMNTGELFF.

This clonotype was seen ten or more times. This beta chain was picked up by a library intended for alpha chains and is off target, so its count carries little meaning. The chain links TRBV7-9 to TRBJ1-6; weak D call: TRBD1 (5 bases). With 5 bases removed from V and 0 bases from J, the gap between germline ends came to 14 bases. Germline V gene sequence: CDR1 SEHNR, CDR2 FQNEAQ (reference sequence). This CDR3 is 17 amino acids long. The CDR3 spells CASSRARVSSYNSPLHF. The CDR3 DNA reads as TGTGCCAGCAGCCGAGCCAGGGTTAGCTCCTATAATTCACCCCTCCACTTT.

This clonotype was observed many times. This beta chain lies outside the target of a library built for alpha chains; its clone size means little. The genes are TRBV28 and TRBJ2-7; D tentatively reads TRBD1 or TRBD2 (5 bases each). The length of the CDR3 is 14 residues. Trimming removed 4 bases at V and 4 bases at J, with 14 bases between. Germline lookup yields CDR1 MDHEN and CDR2 SYDVKM. For the CDR3, the DNA is TGTGCCAGCAGTTATCGGGGCGTCGCGTACGAGCAGTACTTC. Residues: CASSYRGVAYEQYF.